This T cell receptor (beta chain) was profiled in a study of CD8+CD57+ T cells in acquired aplastic anemia. Study in general: Sorted CD4+ and CD8+ cells yielded around 3.2 ug of DNA on average. CD4+ cells from healthy donors averaged about 10 million reads. Whole-study results and caveats: Any difference that existed in CD8+ Simpson's diversity between patients and controls was not significant. Some 30 was the count of CD8+ CDR3 sequences that patients shared with controls.

This clonotype was counted between two and nine times. Its antigen is unknown. It was genomic DNA that served as the template for profiling TCR beta VDJ and CDR3. TCRdb independently ran MiXCR on the reads; one entry per CDR3 protein. The sample comprises 55,000 to 80,000 distinct CDR3 sequences, around half of which are singletons, and roughly 8.7% rests with the top ten. The CDR3 loop spans 15 amino acids. The V gene lost 1 base and the J gene lost 5 bases, with 12 bases spanning the gap. Germline V gene sequence: CDR1 LNHNV, CDR2 YYDKDF (reference sequence). This sequence originates from a human donor in good health, serving as a control. The chain recombines TRBV15 with TRBJ2-1; tentative D call: TRBD1 (6 bases). The specimen was sorted CD4+, CD8+, or CD8+CD57+ T cells (not recorded which) from PBMCs. DNA of the CDR3: TGTGCCACCAGCAGAGTATCAGGGGCCGACAATGAGCAGTTCTTC. Protein: CATSRVSGADNEQFF.